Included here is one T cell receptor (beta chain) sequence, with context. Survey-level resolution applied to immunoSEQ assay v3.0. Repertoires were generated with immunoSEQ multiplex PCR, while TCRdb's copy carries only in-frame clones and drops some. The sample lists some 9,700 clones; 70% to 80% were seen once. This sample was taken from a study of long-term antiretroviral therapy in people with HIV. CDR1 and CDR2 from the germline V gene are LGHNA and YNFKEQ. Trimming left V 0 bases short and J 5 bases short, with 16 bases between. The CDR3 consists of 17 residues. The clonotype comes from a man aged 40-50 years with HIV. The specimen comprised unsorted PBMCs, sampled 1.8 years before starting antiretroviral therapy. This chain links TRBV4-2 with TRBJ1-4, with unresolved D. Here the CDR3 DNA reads TGTGCCAGCAGCCAAGATCTGGGGTTGGGGAGCAATGAAAAACTGTTTTTT. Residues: CASSQDLGLGSNEKLFF.